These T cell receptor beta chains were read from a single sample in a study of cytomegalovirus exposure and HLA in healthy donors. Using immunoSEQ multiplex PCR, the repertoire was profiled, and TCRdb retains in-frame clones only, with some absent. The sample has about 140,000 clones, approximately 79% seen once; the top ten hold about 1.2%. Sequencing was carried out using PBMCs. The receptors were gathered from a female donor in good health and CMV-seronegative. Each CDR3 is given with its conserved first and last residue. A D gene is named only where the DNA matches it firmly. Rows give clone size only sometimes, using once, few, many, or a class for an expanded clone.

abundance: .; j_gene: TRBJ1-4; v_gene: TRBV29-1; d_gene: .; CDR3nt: TGCAGCGTTGAAACAGACAGTAATGAAAAACTGTTTTTT; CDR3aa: CSVETDSNEKLFF
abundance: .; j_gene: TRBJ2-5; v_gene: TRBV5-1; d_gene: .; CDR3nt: TGCGCCAGCAGCTTGGAGACAGGTGGGGCAGAGACCCAGTACTTC; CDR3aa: CASSLETGGAETQYF
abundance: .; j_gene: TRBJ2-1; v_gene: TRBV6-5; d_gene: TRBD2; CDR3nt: TGTGCCAGCACCGACGGGGGGGTCGGTGAGCAGTTCTTC; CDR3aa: CASTDGGVGEQFF
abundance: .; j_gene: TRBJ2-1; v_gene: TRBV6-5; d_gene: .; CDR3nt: TGTGCCAGCAGTTACACGCCAGCGGAGACGTTCCGTGAGCAGTTCTTC; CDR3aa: CASSYTPAETFREQFF
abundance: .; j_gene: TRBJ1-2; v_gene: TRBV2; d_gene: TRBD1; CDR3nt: TGTGCCAGCAGCTTAACAGGGGTTCGGGGCTACACCTTC; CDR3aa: CASSLTGVRGYTF
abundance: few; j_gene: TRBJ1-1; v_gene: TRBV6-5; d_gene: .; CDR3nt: TGTGCCAGCAGTTACAGGGGAATGAACACTGAAGCTTTCTTT; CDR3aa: CASSYRGMNTEAFF
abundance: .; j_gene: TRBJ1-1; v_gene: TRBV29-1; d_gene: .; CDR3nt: TGCAGCGTTGTGGGGCGTGAAGCTTTCTTT; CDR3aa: CSVVGREAFF
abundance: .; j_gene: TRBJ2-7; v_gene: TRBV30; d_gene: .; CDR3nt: TGTGCCTGGAGTGTACGTCAGGGGCACGAGCAGTACTTC; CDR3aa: CAWSVRQGHEQYF
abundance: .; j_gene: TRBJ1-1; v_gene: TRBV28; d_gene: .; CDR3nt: TGTGCCAGCAGTTTAGGCATTACCACTGAAGCTTTCTTT; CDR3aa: CASSLGITTEAFF
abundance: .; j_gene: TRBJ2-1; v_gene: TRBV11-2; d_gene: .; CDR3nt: TGTGCCAGCAGCTTAGGCGGCTACAATGAGCAGTTCTTC; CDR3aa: CASSLGGYNEQFF
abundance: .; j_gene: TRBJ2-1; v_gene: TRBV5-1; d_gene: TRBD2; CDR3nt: TGCGCCAGCAGCATCGGACTAGCGGGTAACAATGAGCAGTTCTTC; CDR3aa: CASSIGLAGNNEQFF
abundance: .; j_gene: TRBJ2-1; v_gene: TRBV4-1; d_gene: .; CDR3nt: TGCGCCAGCAGCCAAGTCCAGGGTGATAACAATGAGCAGTTCTTC; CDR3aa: CASSQVQGDNNEQFF
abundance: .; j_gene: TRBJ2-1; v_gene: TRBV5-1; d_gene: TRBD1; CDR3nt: TGCGCCAGCAGCCTTGCGGTGGACAGGGTCAGGGGCAATGAGCAGTTCTTC; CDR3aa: CASSLAVDRVRGNEQFF
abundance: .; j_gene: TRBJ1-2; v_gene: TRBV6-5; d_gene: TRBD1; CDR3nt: TGTGCCAGCAGTTCAGGGGGCTATGGCTACACCTTC; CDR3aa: CASSSGGYGYTF
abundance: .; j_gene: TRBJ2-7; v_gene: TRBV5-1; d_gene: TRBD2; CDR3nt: TGCGCCAGCAGCCCCGGGACTAGCGGGAGGAGAAGCCACGAGCAGTACTTC; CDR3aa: CASSPGTSGRRSHEQYF
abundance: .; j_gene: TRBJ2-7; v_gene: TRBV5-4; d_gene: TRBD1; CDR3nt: TGTGCCAGCAGCCCAATGGACAGGCGAGAGCAGTACTTC; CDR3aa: CASSPMDRREQYF
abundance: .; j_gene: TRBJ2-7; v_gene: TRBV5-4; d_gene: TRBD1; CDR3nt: TGTGCCAGCAGCCCTCGACAGGGGAGGAACTACGAGCAGTACTTC; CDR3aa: CASSPRQGRNYEQYF
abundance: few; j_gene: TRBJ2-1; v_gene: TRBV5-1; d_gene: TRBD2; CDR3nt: TGCGCCAGCAGCCCGTGGGGTAGCGGGACCTTAAATGAGCAGTTCTTC; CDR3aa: CASSPWGSGTLNEQFF
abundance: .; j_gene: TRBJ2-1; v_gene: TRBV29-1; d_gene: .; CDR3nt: TGCAGCGTTGAAGAACTAGCCGGGGAGCAGTTCTTC; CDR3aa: CSVEELAGEQFF
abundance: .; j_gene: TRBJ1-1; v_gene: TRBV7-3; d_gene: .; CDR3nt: TGTGCCAGCAGCTTAAAACCCCTACAGGGTGCAAACTCTAACACTGAAGCTTTCTTT; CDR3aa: CASSLKPLQGANSNTEAFF
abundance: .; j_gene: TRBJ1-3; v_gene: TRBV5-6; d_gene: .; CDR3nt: TGTGCCAGCAGCTTCCTGGGGGCCCCCATATATTTT; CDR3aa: CASSFLGAPIYF
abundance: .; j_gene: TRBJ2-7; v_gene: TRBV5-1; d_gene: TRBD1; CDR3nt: TGCGCCAGCAGGACCGGGACAGGCGACTCCTACGAGCAGTACTTC; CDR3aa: CASRTGTGDSYEQYF
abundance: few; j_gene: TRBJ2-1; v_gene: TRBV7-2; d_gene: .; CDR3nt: TGTGCCAGCAGTCGAGTCAGGGATCTTGAGCAGTTCTTC; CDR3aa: CASSRVRDLEQFF
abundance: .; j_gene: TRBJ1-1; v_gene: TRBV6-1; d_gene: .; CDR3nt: TGTGCCAGCAGTGAAGACAGGGCCACTGAAGCTTTCTTT; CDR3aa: CASSEDRATEAFF
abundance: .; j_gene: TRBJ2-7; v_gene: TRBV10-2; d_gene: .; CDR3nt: TGCGCCAGCAGTACTTCCGGTTCCGCCTACGAGCAGTACTTC; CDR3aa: CASSTSGSAYEQYF
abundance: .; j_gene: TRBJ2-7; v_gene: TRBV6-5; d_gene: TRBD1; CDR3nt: TGTGCCAGCAGCCCCGGGACAGTCTTGTACGAGCAGTACTTC; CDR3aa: CASSPGTVLYEQYF